This TCR beta chain was identified during a study of CD8+CD57+ T cells in acquired aplastic anemia. Study-level information: The DNA of sorted CD4+ and CD8+ cells averaged around 3.2 ug.

Findings of the study overall: In common between the patients and the controls were approximately 28 CD8+ CDR3 sequences.

Genomic DNA, serving as template, underwent TCR beta VDJ and CDR3 profiling. Via MiXCR, TCRdb re-called the reads, giving one row per CDR3 protein. The data hold hundreds of thousands of distinct CDR3 sequences, with 55% to 70% observed a single time. V lost 6 bases and J 0 bases, leaving 8 bases between the germline ends. This CDR3 spans 12 amino acids. Germline values: CDR1 DFQATT, CDR2 SNEGSKA (reference sequence). A remark on this clonotype: Its matching antigen is unknown.

The clonotype originates from a human donor in good health, serving as a control. The genes are TRBV20-1 and TRBJ2-5, with no clear D. The sequenced sample was sorted CD4+, CD8+, or CD8+CD57+ T cells (not recorded which) from PBMCs. The CDR3 bases are TGCAGTGCCAGACAACACCAAGAGACCCAGTACTTC. Translating it yields CSARQHQETQYF.